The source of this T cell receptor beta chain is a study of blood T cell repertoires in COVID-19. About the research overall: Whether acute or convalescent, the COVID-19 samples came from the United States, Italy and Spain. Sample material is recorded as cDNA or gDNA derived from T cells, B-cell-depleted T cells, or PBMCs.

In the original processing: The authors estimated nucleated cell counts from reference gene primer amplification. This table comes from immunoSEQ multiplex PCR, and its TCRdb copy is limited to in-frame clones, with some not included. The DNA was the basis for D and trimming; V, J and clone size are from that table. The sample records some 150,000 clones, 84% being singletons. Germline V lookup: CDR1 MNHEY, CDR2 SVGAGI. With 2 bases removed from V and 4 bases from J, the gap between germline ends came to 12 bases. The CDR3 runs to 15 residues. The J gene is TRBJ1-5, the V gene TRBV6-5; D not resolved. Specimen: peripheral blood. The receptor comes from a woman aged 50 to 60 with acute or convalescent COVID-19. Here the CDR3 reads CASSYPPQSNQPQHF. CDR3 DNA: TGTGCCAGCAGTTACCCACCACAATCTAATCAGCCCCAGCATTTT.